This is a list of T cell receptor beta chains from one sample in a study of CD8+ T cells in alopecia areata. Assay: immunoSEQ multiplex PCR; the TCRdb copy retains only in-frame clones and omits some. The sample shows 200,000 or so clones, 58% of them seen only once. Sequences were derived from CD4+ T cells sorted from blood, sampled at week 24, from a patient treated with tofacitinib. The receptors shown here come from a human donor with alopecia areata. CDR3s include the opening cysteine and the closing phenylalanine or tryptophan. The order of the fields is D gene, clone size, J gene, V gene, CDR3 DNA, CDR3 protein. A D gene is named only where the DNA matches it firmly. Expanded clones are given a class, and other clones once, few, many or no size at all.

d_gene: -; abundance: -; j_gene: TRBJ1-6; v_gene: TRBV7-2; CDR3nt: TGTGCCAGCAGGAGGGGACGGAATAATTCACCCCTCCACTTT; CDR3aa: CASRRGRNNSPLHF
d_gene: -; abundance: -; j_gene: TRBJ2-1; v_gene: TRBV7-9; CDR3nt: TGTGCCAGCAGCTTCGCGTCGGGAGATGAGCAGTTCTTC; CDR3aa: CASSFASGDEQFF
d_gene: -; abundance: -; j_gene: TRBJ1-2; v_gene: TRBV2; CDR3nt: TGTGCCAGCAGTGCTGGACAGCAAGGCTATGGCTACACCTTC; CDR3aa: CASSAGQQGYGYTF
d_gene: -; abundance: -; j_gene: TRBJ2-2; v_gene: TRBV30; CDR3nt: TGTGCCTGGAGTGTAGGTGGTACCGGGGAGCTGTTTTTT; CDR3aa: CAWSVGGTGELFF
d_gene: -; abundance: -; j_gene: TRBJ2-5; v_gene: TRBV20-1; CDR3nt: TGCAGTGCTTCAAGCGCGGAGACCCAGTACTTC; CDR3aa: CSASSAETQYF
d_gene: -; abundance: -; j_gene: TRBJ2-1; v_gene: TRBV14; CDR3nt: TGTGCCAGCAGCCCACGACTCCCGAGCTCCTACAATGAGCAGTTCTTC; CDR3aa: CASSPRLPSSYNEQFF
d_gene: -; abundance: few; j_gene: TRBJ1-1; v_gene: TRBV11-1; CDR3nt: TGTGCCAGCAGACAAGGAGGCCGGGGGCAGGGGAACACTGAAGCTTTCTTT; CDR3aa: CASRQGGRGQGNTEAFF
d_gene: -; abundance: many; j_gene: TRBJ1-1; v_gene: TRBV5-1; CDR3nt: TGCGCCAGCAGCTTGGGACCCGGGGAGGGCACTGAAGCTTTCTTT; CDR3aa: CASSLGPGEGTEAFF
d_gene: TRBD2; abundance: once; j_gene: TRBJ2-5; v_gene: TRBV4-2; CDR3nt: TGTGCCAGCAGCCAAGTGAAGGCGGGGGGGCATCAAGAGACCCAGTACTTC; CDR3aa: CASSQVKAGGHQETQYF
d_gene: TRBD1; abundance: -; j_gene: TRBJ2-5; v_gene: TRBV11-2; CDR3nt: TGTGCCAGCAGCCTATTGACAGGGTCCCTCGGAGAGACCCAGTACTTC; CDR3aa: CASSLLTGSLGETQYF
d_gene: -; abundance: few; j_gene: TRBJ1-2; v_gene: TRBV19; CDR3nt: TGTGCCAGTAGTACCGTACCCGGGGGGCTGAATGGCTACACCTTC; CDR3aa: CASSTVPGGLNGYTF
d_gene: TRBD1; abundance: few; j_gene: TRBJ1-1; v_gene: TRBV7-2; CDR3nt: TGTGCCAGCAGCTTAAGAGTGGGACAGGGGGCTGAAGCTTTCTTT; CDR3aa: CASSLRVGQGAEAFF
d_gene: -; abundance: -; j_gene: TRBJ2-5; v_gene: TRBV9; CDR3nt: TGTGCCAGCAGCGTAGCCCCACAGGGCCAAGAGACCCAGTACTTC; CDR3aa: CASSVAPQGQETQYF
d_gene: -; abundance: -; j_gene: TRBJ2-7; v_gene: TRBV28; CDR3nt: TGTGCCAGCAGTTTAATGGCCGAGCAGTACTTC; CDR3aa: CASSLMAEQYF
d_gene: -; abundance: few; j_gene: TRBJ2-7; v_gene: TRBV5-1; CDR3nt: TGCGCCAGCAGCACAGGGAGCTCCTACGAGCAGTACTTC; CDR3aa: CASSTGSSYEQYF
d_gene: -; abundance: -; j_gene: TRBJ1-1; v_gene: TRBV29-1; CDR3nt: TGCAGCGTTGACTCGAGTGCTGAAGCTTTCTTT; CDR3aa: CSVDSSAEAFF
d_gene: TRBD1; abundance: -; j_gene: TRBJ2-5; v_gene: TRBV7-2; CDR3nt: TGTGCCAGCAGCCCAACTCGGACAGGGTGGGAGACCCAGTACTTC; CDR3aa: CASSPTRTGWETQYF
d_gene: -; abundance: -; j_gene: TRBJ2-3; v_gene: TRBV7-3; CDR3nt: TGTGCCAGCAGCGTCGATCTTGCCACAGATACGCAGTATTTT; CDR3aa: CASSVDLATDTQYF
d_gene: -; abundance: -; j_gene: TRBJ2-3; v_gene: TRBV2; CDR3nt: TGTGCCAGCAGTCTTACAGGGTTGGATACGCAGTATTTT; CDR3aa: CASSLTGLDTQYF
d_gene: -; abundance: few; j_gene: TRBJ1-2; v_gene: TRBV29-1; CDR3nt: TGCAGCGTTGTGGGGTCCTATGGCTACACCTTC; CDR3aa: CSVVGSYGYTF
d_gene: -; abundance: -; j_gene: TRBJ2-2; v_gene: TRBV5-1; CDR3nt: TGCGCCAGCAGCTTGGACCTTCCACCGAACACCGGGGAGCTGTTTTTT; CDR3aa: CASSLDLPPNTGELFF
d_gene: -; abundance: -; j_gene: TRBJ2-5; v_gene: TRBV7-8; CDR3nt: TGTGCCAGCAGCTCCCACCAAGAGACCCAGTACTTC; CDR3aa: CASSSHQETQYF
d_gene: -; abundance: -; j_gene: TRBJ1-1; v_gene: TRBV29-1; CDR3nt: TGCAGCGTTGAAGGAAGCAGGTCGACCTCTGAAGCTTTCTTT; CDR3aa: CSVEGSRSTSEAFF
d_gene: -; abundance: few; j_gene: TRBJ1-6; v_gene: TRBV4-1; CDR3nt: TGCGCCAGCAGCCAAGTATCCCCCCGCAGGGCGAATTCACCCCTCCACTTT; CDR3aa: CASSQVSPRRANSPLHF
d_gene: TRBD2; abundance: -; j_gene: TRBJ2-1; v_gene: TRBV4-3; CDR3nt: TGCGCCAGCAGCCAAGATAATAGCGGGGCATCCTACAATGAGCAGTTCTTC; CDR3aa: CASSQDNSGASYNEQFF
d_gene: -; abundance: -; j_gene: TRBJ2-7; v_gene: TRBV29-1; CDR3nt: TGCAGCGTTGATTGGTCGGGACATGGCGCCTACGAGCAGTACTTC; CDR3aa: CSVDWSGHGAYEQYF
d_gene: TRBD1; abundance: -; j_gene: TRBJ1-1; v_gene: TRBV7-2; CDR3nt: TGTGCCAGCAGCTCCGGATTAAGGACAGGCATGAACACTGAAGCTTTCTTT; CDR3aa: CASSSGLRTGMNTEAFF
d_gene: TRBD1; abundance: -; j_gene: TRBJ2-7; v_gene: TRBV7-2; CDR3nt: TGTGCCAGCAGCTCGAGACAGGGGACCTACGAGCAGTACTTC; CDR3aa: CASSSRQGTYEQYF
d_gene: TRBD1; abundance: few; j_gene: TRBJ2-5; v_gene: TRBV29-1; CDR3nt: TGCAGCGCGGAACCAGGGGGCGGGAAGGAGACCCAGTACTTC; CDR3aa: CSAEPGGGKETQYF
d_gene: TRBD1; abundance: few; j_gene: TRBJ2-7; v_gene: TRBV6-5; CDR3nt: TGTGCCATCAGTGCCGTACAGGGGGACGAGCAGTACTTC; CDR3aa: CAISAVQGDEQYF
d_gene: TRBD2; abundance: few; j_gene: TRBJ2-5; v_gene: TRBV6-6; CDR3nt: TGTGCCAGCAGTTACTCGACTAGCGGGGGTCGAGAGACCCAGTACTTC; CDR3aa: CASSYSTSGGRETQYF
d_gene: TRBD1; abundance: -; j_gene: TRBJ2-5; v_gene: TRBV19; CDR3nt: TGTGCCGCTCGGACAGGGGGCCAAGAGACCCAGTACTTC; CDR3aa: CAARTGGQETQYF
d_gene: TRBD2; abundance: -; j_gene: TRBJ2-3; v_gene: TRBV27; CDR3nt: TGTGCCAGCAGTTTACAGCGGGAGTCAGATACGCAGTATTTT; CDR3aa: CASSLQRESDTQYF
d_gene: -; abundance: -; j_gene: TRBJ1-2; v_gene: TRBV27; CDR3nt: TGTGCCAGCCGATCCGGGGCGTCCTATGGCTACACCTTC; CDR3aa: CASRSGASYGYTF
d_gene: -; abundance: -; j_gene: TRBJ1-5; v_gene: TRBV7-9; CDR3nt: TGTGCCAGCAGCTTAGAAGGGACAATTGGGCCCCAGCATTTT; CDR3aa: CASSLEGTIGPQHF
d_gene: -; abundance: few; j_gene: TRBJ2-5; v_gene: TRBV28; CDR3nt: TGTGCCAGCAGGACCCAAGAGACCCAGTACTTC; CDR3aa: CASRTQETQYF
d_gene: -; abundance: -; j_gene: TRBJ2-1; v_gene: TRBV30; CDR3nt: TGTGCCTGGAGCCCGGGTGGGGTACTGTTCTTC; CDR3aa: CAWSPGGVLFF
d_gene: -; abundance: -; j_gene: TRBJ1-1; v_gene: TRBV13; CDR3nt: TGTGCCAGCAGCAGGATTATGAACACTGAAGCTTTCTTT; CDR3aa: CASSRIMNTEAFF
d_gene: TRBD2; abundance: -; j_gene: TRBJ2-1; v_gene: TRBV5-5; CDR3nt: TGTGCCAGCAGCTTGTTGGGTAGCGGGAGGGGTGAGCAGTTCTTC; CDR3aa: CASSLLGSGRGEQFF
d_gene: -; abundance: few; j_gene: TRBJ1-2; v_gene: TRBV6-6; CDR3nt: TGTGCCAGCAGTTACCTTGATGGCTACACCTTC; CDR3aa: CASSYLDGYTF
d_gene: -; abundance: few; j_gene: TRBJ1-1; v_gene: TRBV9; CDR3nt: TGTGCCAGCAGCGTAGTTCCAGTCTCGAACACTGAAGCTTTCTTT; CDR3aa: CASSVVPVSNTEAFF
d_gene: -; abundance: -; j_gene: TRBJ2-5; v_gene: TRBV2; CDR3nt: TGTGCCAGCAGTGGCCCCGGGGCTAGGAGGCAAGAGACCCAGTACTTC; CDR3aa: CASSGPGARRQETQYF
d_gene: -; abundance: few; j_gene: TRBJ1-1; v_gene: TRBV13; CDR3nt: TGTGCCAGCGGCCTATGGAACACTGAAGCTTTCTTT; CDR3aa: CASGLWNTEAFF
d_gene: -; abundance: -; j_gene: TRBJ1-2; v_gene: TRBV7-2; CDR3nt: TGTGCCAGCAGCTTAGTTGCGGGACAAGACTATGGCTACACCTTC; CDR3aa: CASSLVAGQDYGYTF
d_gene: -; abundance: -; j_gene: TRBJ1-2; v_gene: TRBV6-1; CDR3nt: TGTGCCAGCAGTGACGGGGGCGGCTATGGCTACACCTTC; CDR3aa: CASSDGGGYGYTF
d_gene: -; abundance: -; j_gene: TRBJ1-4; v_gene: TRBV9; CDR3nt: TGTGCCAGCAGCCGAGGAGGGGGGTCCGCCCTAAATGAAAAACTGTTTTTT; CDR3aa: CASSRGGGSALNEKLFF
d_gene: -; abundance: -; j_gene: TRBJ2-6; v_gene: TRBV4-2; CDR3nt: TGTGCCAGCAGCCAAGACGCGATAGGTCGGGGGGCCAACGTCCTGACTTTC; CDR3aa: CASSQDAIGRGANVLTF
d_gene: -; abundance: few; j_gene: TRBJ2-5; v_gene: TRBV25-1; CDR3nt: TGTGCCAGCAGTGAATACGGAGAGACCCAGTACTTC; CDR3aa: CASSEYGETQYF
d_gene: -; abundance: -; j_gene: TRBJ1-2; v_gene: TRBV30; CDR3nt: TGTGCCTGGAGTGTACGGGTAGACTATGGCTACACCTTC; CDR3aa: CAWSVRVDYGYTF
d_gene: TRBD2; abundance: -; j_gene: TRBJ2-1; v_gene: TRBV5-4; CDR3nt: TGTGCCAGCAGCACCACCGGGACTAGCGGAGAATACAATGAGCAGTTCTTC; CDR3aa: CASSTTGTSGEYNEQFF
d_gene: -; abundance: once; j_gene: TRBJ1-2; v_gene: TRBV6-5; CDR3nt: TGTGCCAGCAGTTACCGGGGGGTAGGCTACACCTTC; CDR3aa: CASSYRGVGYTF
d_gene: -; abundance: -; j_gene: TRBJ2-5; v_gene: TRBV7-2; CDR3nt: TGTGCCAGCGCCAGAGCAGAACAAGAGACCCAGTACTTC; CDR3aa: CASARAEQETQYF
d_gene: -; abundance: -; j_gene: TRBJ2-5; v_gene: TRBV15; CDR3nt: TGTGCCACCAGCAGGGGGCTGGAGAAAGAGACCCAGTACTTC; CDR3aa: CATSRGLEKETQYF
d_gene: -; abundance: -; j_gene: TRBJ2-1; v_gene: TRBV4-3; CDR3nt: TGCGCCAGCAGCCGTACAAGGGTTAATGAGCAGTTCTTC; CDR3aa: CASSRTRVNEQFF
d_gene: -; abundance: -; j_gene: TRBJ2-5; v_gene: TRBV10-3; CDR3nt: TGTGCCATCAGTGCGCGTGGAGTTCAAGAGACCCAGTACTTC; CDR3aa: CAISARGVQETQYF
d_gene: TRBD2; abundance: -; j_gene: TRBJ2-3; v_gene: TRBV18; CDR3nt: TGTGCCAGCTCACGAATGACGATGAAAGCGGGAGGGAACACGGATACGCAGTATTTT; CDR3aa: CASSRMTMKAGGNTDTQYF
d_gene: -; abundance: -; j_gene: TRBJ2-1; v_gene: TRBV13; CDR3nt: TGTGCCAGCAGCTTGGGAACCTACAATGAGCAGTTCTTC; CDR3aa: CASSLGTYNEQFF
d_gene: -; abundance: few; j_gene: TRBJ1-3; v_gene: TRBV9; CDR3nt: TGTGCCAGCAGCGCCACCGGCTCTGGAAACACCATATATTTT; CDR3aa: CASSATGSGNTIYF